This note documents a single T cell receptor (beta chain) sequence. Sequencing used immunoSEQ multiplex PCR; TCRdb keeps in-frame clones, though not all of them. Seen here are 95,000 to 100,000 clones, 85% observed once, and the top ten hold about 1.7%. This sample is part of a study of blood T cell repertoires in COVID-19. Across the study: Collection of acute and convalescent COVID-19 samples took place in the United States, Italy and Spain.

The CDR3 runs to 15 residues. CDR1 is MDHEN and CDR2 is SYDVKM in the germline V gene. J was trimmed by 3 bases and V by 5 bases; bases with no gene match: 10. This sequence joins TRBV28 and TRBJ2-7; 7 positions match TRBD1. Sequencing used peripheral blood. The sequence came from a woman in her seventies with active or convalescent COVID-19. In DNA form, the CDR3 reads TGTGCCAGCAGTCTAACAGGGGAGCCTTTCTACGAGCAGTACTTC. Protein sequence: CASSLTGEPFYEQYF.